The TCR beta chain described here comes from a study of identical twins. Deletions cut 8 bases from V and 6 bases from J, with 9 bases between. CDR1 and CDR2 (germline): DFQATT, SNEGSKA (reference sequence). CDR3 length equals 10 residues. TCRdb reprocessed the 5' RACE reads with MiXCR, giving one entry per CDR3 protein. The table records about 530,000 distinct CDR3 sequences, nearly 15% of them present only once. The sample also formed part of further work on yellow fever vaccine responses in identical twins.

The J gene is TRBJ2-3, the V gene TRBV20-1; D is uncertain. Sequencing was performed on CD4+ T cells sorted from blood. This clonotype was sampled from a woman aged 18 to 35 in good health. In nucleotides, the CDR3 is TGCAGTCCGTCCTATGATACGCAGTATTTT. Encoded protein: CSPSYDTQYF.